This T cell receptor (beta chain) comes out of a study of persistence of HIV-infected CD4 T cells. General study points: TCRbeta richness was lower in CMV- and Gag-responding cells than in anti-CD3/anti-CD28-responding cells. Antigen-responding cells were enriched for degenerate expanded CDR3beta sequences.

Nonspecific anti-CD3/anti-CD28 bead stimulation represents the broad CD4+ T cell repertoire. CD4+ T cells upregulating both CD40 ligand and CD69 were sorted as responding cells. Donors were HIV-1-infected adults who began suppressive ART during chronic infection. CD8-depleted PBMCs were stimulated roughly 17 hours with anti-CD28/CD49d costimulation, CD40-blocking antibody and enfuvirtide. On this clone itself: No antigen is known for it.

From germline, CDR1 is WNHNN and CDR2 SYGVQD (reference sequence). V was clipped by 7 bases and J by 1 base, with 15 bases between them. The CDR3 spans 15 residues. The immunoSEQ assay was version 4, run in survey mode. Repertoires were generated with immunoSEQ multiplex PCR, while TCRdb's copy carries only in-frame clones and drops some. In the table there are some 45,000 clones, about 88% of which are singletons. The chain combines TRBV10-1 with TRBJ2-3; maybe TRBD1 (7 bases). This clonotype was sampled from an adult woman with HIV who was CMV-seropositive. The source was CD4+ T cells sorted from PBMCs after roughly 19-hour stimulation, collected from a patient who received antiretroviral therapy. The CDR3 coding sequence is TGCGCCAGCATGCGGGACAGAGGACGCACAGATACGCAGTATTTT. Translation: CASMRDRGRTDTQYF.